The 8 T cell receptor beta chains presented below share a single source sample, sequenced in a study of blood T cell repertoires in COVID-19. Measured with immunoSEQ multiplex PCR; TCRdb has only the in-frame clones, and not every one. The sample contains 100,000 to 150,000 clones, approximately 87% of which appear only once. Sequencing was performed on peripheral blood. These receptors all come from a man aged 45-65 years with acute or convalescent COVID-19.

The chain is built from TRBV5-1 and TRBJ2-2; TRBD2 matches 7 bases. Trimming removed 4 bases from V and 0 bases from J; junction bases left unmatched: 6. CDR3 length: 16 residues. Germline V CDR1 and CDR2: SGHRS, YFSETQ. CDR3 coding DNA: TGCGCCAGCAGCCCCTTGGGGGGGACGAACACCGGGGAGCTGTTTTTT. Translation: CASSPLGGTNTGELFF.

This chain links TRBV7-9 with TRBJ2-7, with 8 bases lining up with TRBD2. The V and J ends lost 4 bases and 0 bases, in that order; junction bases with no gene match: 8. The germline V gene has CDR1 SEHNR and CDR2 FQNEAQ (reference sequence). The CDR3 sequence is 16 residues long. The CDR3 nucleotides are TGTGCCAGCAGCTCACAAAGGACTAGCCGCTCCTACGAGCAGTACTTC. Translated, it gives CASSSQRTSRSYEQYF. The variable domain in full, completed from reference TRBV7-9 and TRBJ2-7, reads DTGVSQNPRHKITKRGQNVTFRCDPISEHNRLYWYRQTLGQGPEFLTYFQNEAQLEKSRLLSDRFSAERPKGSFSTLEIQRTEQGDSAMYLCASSSQRTSRSYEQYFGPGTRLTVT.

The chain couples TRBV4-3 to TRBJ2-3; D might be TRBD1 (5 bases). Germline-derived CDR1 and CDR2 are LGHNA and YSLEER. The CDR3 covers 16 residues. Trimming pared 3 bases from V and 5 bases from J, leaving 18 bases between. Written as DNA, the CDR3 is TGCGCCAGCAGCCAGACGATCAGGGAACCGGGAGATACGCAGTATTTT. Translated, it gives CASSQTIREPGDTQYF.

This rearrangement joins TRBV24-1 to TRBJ1-6; D possibly corresponds to TRBD1 (6 bases). The V gene lost 3 bases and the J gene lost 9 bases, with 11 bases spanning the gap. Germline-derived CDR1 and CDR2 are KGHDR and SFDVKD. The CDR3 sequence is 14 residues long. CDR3 residues: CATSDNRAGSPLHF. The CDR3 bases are TGTGCCACCAGTGATAACAGGGCGGGTTCACCCCTCCACTTT.

The V call is TRBV6-5, the J call TRBJ1-1; D is unclear. In germline, CDR1 is MNHEY, CDR2 SVGAGI. V lost 8 bases to trimming and J lost 0 bases, with 10 bases between them. The CDR3 has 13 residues. CDR3 residues: CASGAGLNTEAFF. CDR3 DNA sequence: TGTGCCAGCGGAGCGGGGTTGAACACTGAAGCTTTCTTT.

V usage is TRBV29-1 and J usage is TRBJ2-3; D is perhaps TRBD1 (6 bases). Trimming took 3 bases from V and 1 from J, leaving 14 bases between them. CDR3 size: 15 residues. CDR1 and CDR2 (germline): SQVTM, ANQGSEA. The CDR3 sequence: CSVEDSSRGTDTQYF. CDR3 coding DNA: TGCAGCGTTGAGGACAGCTCTAGGGGCACAGATACGCAGTATTTT.

The V and J genes are TRBV3-1 (or the pseudogene TRBV3-2) and TRBJ2-1, with D maybe TRBD2 (6 bases). V lost 1 base, J lost 4 bases, and 11 bases lay in between. CDR3 length: 15 residues. Germline V gene sequence: CDR1 LGHDT, CDR2 YNNKEL (reference sequence). CDR3 sequence: CASSQASASYNEQFF. CDR3 bases: TGTGCCAGCAGCCAAGCTAGCGCCTCATACAATGAGCAGTTCTTC.

V is TRBV18 and J is TRBJ2-1; D might be TRBD1 (6 bases). From germline, CDR1 is KGHSH and CDR2 LQKENI. Deletions cut 3 bases from V and 2 bases from J, with 17 bases between. This CDR3 comprises 17 residues. In DNA, the CDR3 is TGTGCCAGCTCACCCGACACAGGGTATGGGGCCTACAATGAGCAGTTCTTC. Its protein is CASSPDTGYGAYNEQFF.